This is a list of T cell receptor beta chains from one sample in a study of CD8+ T cells in alopecia areata. TCRdb's copy holds only in-frame clones and misses some; the assay was immunoSEQ multiplex PCR. This sample has some 220,000 clones, with less than 75% found just once. The sequenced sample was CD4+ T cells sorted from blood, obtained at week 4, from a patient treated with tofacitinib. These receptor sequences come from a human donor with alopecia areata. Each CDR3 is given with its conserved first and last residue. D genes are given only for firm matches. A clone size is listed for some rows: how often the clone was seen (once, few, many), or a class if it is expanded.

j_call: TRBJ1-1
v_call: TRBV4-1
clone_size: -
d_call: -
cdr3_aa: CASSQDFNRNTEAFF
cdr3_nt: TGCGCCAGCAGCCAAGATTTTAACAGGAACACTGAAGCTTTCTTT

j_call: TRBJ2-5
v_call: TRBV7-6
clone_size: -
d_call: -
cdr3_aa: CASSLFRGLQETQYF
cdr3_nt: TGTGCCAGCAGCTTATTCAGGGGCCTCCAAGAGACCCAGTACTTC

j_call: TRBJ2-4
v_call: TRBV29-1
clone_size: few
d_call: -
cdr3_aa: CSVESKNIQYF
cdr3_nt: TGCAGCGTTGAAAGCAAGAACATTCAGTACTTC

j_call: TRBJ1-1
v_call: TRBV29-1
clone_size: -
d_call: -
cdr3_aa: CSVENRMGRMNTEAFF
cdr3_nt: TGCAGCGTTGAAAACCGGATGGGGAGAATGAACACTGAAGCTTTCTTT

j_call: TRBJ1-1
v_call: TRBV10-3
clone_size: -
d_call: -
cdr3_aa: CAIELEGQHTEAFF
cdr3_nt: TGTGCCATCGAATTAGAAGGACAGCATACTGAAGCTTTCTTT

j_call: TRBJ2-1
v_call: TRBV15
clone_size: -
d_call: -
cdr3_aa: CATSRDFSGLAGIGGEQFF
cdr3_nt: TGTGCCACCAGCAGAGATTTTTCAGGTCTGGCGGGGATAGGCGGTGAGCAGTTCTTC

j_call: TRBJ2-1
v_call: TRBV21-1
clone_size: -
d_call: -
cdr3_aa: CASRCDRAYNEQFF
cdr3_nt: TGTGCCAGCAGATGTGACAGGGCCTACAATGAGCAGTTCTTC

j_call: TRBJ2-6
v_call: TRBV11-2
clone_size: few
d_call: -
cdr3_aa: CASSRRVGEIFGANVLTF
cdr3_nt: TGTGCCAGCAGCCGACGCGTAGGGGAAATCTTTGGGGCCAACGTCCTGACTTTC

j_call: TRBJ1-5
v_call: TRBV21-1
clone_size: -
d_call: -
cdr3_aa: CASSDGGGQPQHF
cdr3_nt: TGTGCCAGCAGCGACGGAGGGGGTCAGCCCCAGCATTTT

j_call: TRBJ2-3
v_call: TRBV30
clone_size: once
d_call: -
cdr3_aa: CAWSVANLPDTQYF
cdr3_nt: TGTGCCTGGAGTGTAGCGAACTTACCAGATACGCAGTATTTT

j_call: TRBJ1-1
v_call: TRBV29-1
clone_size: few
d_call: -
cdr3_aa: CSVEAELEAFF
cdr3_nt: TGCAGCGTTGAAGCTGAACTCGAAGCTTTCTTT

j_call: TRBJ2-3
v_call: TRBV4-2
clone_size: -
d_call: -
cdr3_aa: CASSQDGGQGTDTQYF
cdr3_nt: TGTGCCAGCAGCCAAGACGGGGGACAAGGCACAGATACGCAGTATTTT

j_call: TRBJ2-3
v_call: TRBV5-1
clone_size: -
d_call: TRBD2
cdr3_aa: CASSLPLAGHTDTQYF
cdr3_nt: TGCGCCAGCAGCTTGCCCTTAGCGGGACACACAGATACGCAGTATTTT

j_call: TRBJ1-4
v_call: TRBV29-1
clone_size: few
d_call: -
cdr3_aa: CSVRPRVNEKLFF
cdr3_nt: TGCAGCGTTCGGCCCAGGGTTAATGAAAAACTGTTTTTT

j_call: TRBJ2-7
v_call: TRBV18
clone_size: -
d_call: TRBD1
cdr3_aa: CASSLKGTGVNEQYF
cdr3_nt: TGTGCCAGCTCACTCAAAGGGACAGGGGTAAACGAGCAGTACTTC

j_call: TRBJ2-2
v_call: TRBV25-1
clone_size: -
d_call: -
cdr3_aa: CASSALLAPGELFF
cdr3_nt: TGTGCCAGCAGTGCCCTACTTGCTCCCGGGGAGCTGTTTTTT

j_call: TRBJ1-1
v_call: TRBV5-6
clone_size: few
d_call: -
cdr3_aa: CASSLTAREAFF
cdr3_nt: TGTGCCAGCAGTCTGACAGCAAGAGAAGCTTTCTTT

j_call: TRBJ2-2
v_call: TRBV25-1
clone_size: -
d_call: TRBD1
cdr3_aa: CASTGTGLTGELFF
cdr3_nt: TGTGCCAGCACAGGGACAGGGCTCACCGGGGAGCTGTTTTTT

j_call: TRBJ1-2
v_call: TRBV30
clone_size: -
d_call: TRBD1
cdr3_aa: CACGQGGGYTF
cdr3_nt: TGTGCCTGTGGACAGGGGGGAGGCTACACCTTC

j_call: TRBJ2-7
v_call: TRBV7-2
clone_size: -
d_call: TRBD2
cdr3_aa: CASSLWTSGSYEQYF
cdr3_nt: TGTGCCAGCAGCTTATGGACTAGCGGGTCCTACGAGCAGTACTTC

j_call: TRBJ1-2
v_call: TRBV4-3
clone_size: few
d_call: -
cdr3_aa: CASSHGRTASYGYTF
cdr3_nt: TGCGCCAGCAGCCACGGTCGGACAGCCTCCTATGGCTACACCTTC

j_call: TRBJ1-2
v_call: TRBV27
clone_size: -
d_call: -
cdr3_aa: CATSPAITNYGYTF
cdr3_nt: TGTGCCACCAGCCCGGCTATTACTAACTATGGCTACACCTTC

j_call: TRBJ1-1
v_call: TRBV29-1
clone_size: -
d_call: -
cdr3_aa: CSARQRGMNTEAFF
cdr3_nt: TGCAGCGCGCGCCAGAGGGGGATGAACACTGAAGCTTTCTTT

j_call: TRBJ2-2
v_call: TRBV30
clone_size: -
d_call: TRBD2
cdr3_aa: CAWSSQGGTGELFF
cdr3_nt: TGTGCCTGGAGTAGCCAGGGAGGGACCGGGGAGCTGTTTTTT

j_call: TRBJ2-1
v_call: TRBV29-1
clone_size: -
d_call: -
cdr3_aa: CSVDRGGNEQFF
cdr3_nt: TGCAGCGTTGACAGGGGTGGCAATGAGCAGTTCTTC

j_call: TRBJ2-6
v_call: TRBV5-1
clone_size: -
d_call: TRBD1
cdr3_aa: CASSLAGTGGSGANVLTF
cdr3_nt: TGCGCCAGCAGCTTAGCCGGGACAGGGGGCTCCGGGGCCAACGTCCTGACTTTC

j_call: TRBJ2-3
v_call: TRBV10-3
clone_size: -
d_call: TRBD1
cdr3_aa: CAISQPGQGARPRTDTQYF
cdr3_nt: TGTGCCATCAGTCAGCCGGGACAGGGGGCGAGGCCCCGCACAGATACGCAGTATTTT

j_call: TRBJ1-2
v_call: TRBV2
clone_size: few
d_call: -
cdr3_aa: CASNQGYERGYTF
cdr3_nt: TGTGCCAGCAACCAGGGATATGAGAGGGGCTACACCTTC

j_call: TRBJ1-4
v_call: TRBV4-3
clone_size: -
d_call: -
cdr3_aa: CASSRDLGSEKLFF
cdr3_nt: TGCGCCAGCAGCCGGGACCTAGGGAGTGAAAAACTGTTTTTT

j_call: TRBJ2-5
v_call: TRBV7-2
clone_size: -
d_call: TRBD2
cdr3_aa: CASSLSGGQETQYF
cdr3_nt: TGTGCCAGCAGCCTCAGCGGGGGCCAAGAGACCCAGTACTTC

j_call: TRBJ1-1
v_call: TRBV2
clone_size: many
d_call: TRBD1
cdr3_aa: CASSVDRANTEAFF
cdr3_nt: TGTGCCAGCAGTGTCGACAGGGCCAACACTGAAGCTTTCTTT

j_call: TRBJ1-1
v_call: TRBV9
clone_size: few
d_call: -
cdr3_aa: CASSSDLINTEAFF
cdr3_nt: TGTGCCAGCAGCTCTGACCTAATAAACACTGAAGCTTTCTTT

j_call: TRBJ2-5
v_call: TRBV11-2
clone_size: once
d_call: -
cdr3_aa: CASSYARWSETQYF
cdr3_nt: TGTGCCAGCAGCTACGCTAGGTGGAGTGAGACCCAGTACTTC

j_call: TRBJ1-5
v_call: TRBV4-2
clone_size: -
d_call: TRBD1
cdr3_aa: CASSQNRGGNQPQHF
cdr3_nt: TGTGCCAGCAGCCAGAACAGGGGGGGCAATCAGCCCCAGCATTTT

j_call: TRBJ2-7
v_call: TRBV29-1
clone_size: -
d_call: -
cdr3_aa: CSVAAYSYEQYF
cdr3_nt: TGCAGCGTCGCGGCTTATTCCTACGAGCAGTACTTC

j_call: TRBJ2-7
v_call: TRBV11-2
clone_size: -
d_call: TRBD2
cdr3_aa: CASSLGTTGEQYF
cdr3_nt: TGTGCCAGCAGCTTGGGGACTACCGGGGAGCAGTACTTC

j_call: TRBJ2-3
v_call: TRBV4-3
clone_size: -
d_call: TRBD2
cdr3_aa: CASSQAVPGRGTTDTQYF
cdr3_nt: TGCGCCAGCAGCCAAGCCGTTCCAGGGCGGGGGACCACAGATACGCAGTATTTT

j_call: TRBJ2-3
v_call: TRBV5-1
clone_size: once
d_call: -
cdr3_aa: CASQSWAGPTDTQYF
cdr3_nt: TGCGCCAGCCAATCATGGGCGGGGCCCACAGATACGCAGTATTTT

j_call: TRBJ2-3
v_call: TRBV29-1
clone_size: -
d_call: TRBD1
cdr3_aa: CSVEDRGTGSGLDTQYF
cdr3_nt: TGCAGCGTTGAAGATCGTGGGACAGGGTCCGGGCTGGATACGCAGTATTTT

j_call: TRBJ2-5
v_call: TRBV30
clone_size: few
d_call: -
cdr3_aa: CAWSVNLGETQYF
cdr3_nt: TGTGCCTGGAGTGTGAACTTAGGAGAGACCCAGTACTTC

j_call: TRBJ2-4
v_call: TRBV27
clone_size: -
d_call: TRBD1
cdr3_aa: CASSVGTGEEVAKNIQYF
cdr3_nt: TGTGCCAGCAGTGTCGGGACAGGGGAGGAAGTAGCCAAAAACATTCAGTACTTC

j_call: TRBJ2-7
v_call: TRBV11-2
clone_size: many
d_call: -
cdr3_aa: CASSLGPSWGSSYEQYF
cdr3_nt: TGTGCCAGCAGCTTAGGACCGAGTTGGGGGAGCTCCTACGAGCAGTACTTC

j_call: TRBJ2-2
v_call: TRBV11-1
clone_size: -
d_call: -
cdr3_aa: CASSLGLAQIPGELFF
cdr3_nt: TGTGCCAGCAGCTTAGGGCTGGCGCAGATTCCGGGGGAGCTGTTTTTT

j_call: TRBJ2-5
v_call: TRBV9
clone_size: once
d_call: -
cdr3_aa: CASSVAGQQETQYF
cdr3_nt: TGTGCCAGCAGCGTAGCGGGCCAACAAGAGACCCAGTACTTC

j_call: TRBJ2-5
v_call: TRBV29-1
clone_size: few
d_call: -
cdr3_aa: CSGGFRETQYF
cdr3_nt: TGCAGCGGAGGATTTAGGGAGACCCAGTACTTC

j_call: TRBJ2-3
v_call: TRBV7-2
clone_size: many
d_call: TRBD1
cdr3_aa: CASSLGDRGSDTQYF
cdr3_nt: TGTGCCAGCAGCTTAGGAGACAGGGGATCAGATACGCAGTATTTT

j_call: TRBJ1-2
v_call: TRBV2
clone_size: -
d_call: TRBD1
cdr3_aa: CASIMTGNYGYTF
cdr3_nt: TGTGCCAGCATCATGACAGGGAACTATGGCTACACCTTC

j_call: TRBJ2-1
v_call: TRBV5-1
clone_size: -
d_call: TRBD2
cdr3_aa: CASESGVSSYNEQFF
cdr3_nt: TGCGCCAGTGAGAGCGGGGTAAGCTCCTACAATGAGCAGTTCTTC

j_call: TRBJ2-3
v_call: TRBV10-3
clone_size: few
d_call: TRBD1
cdr3_aa: CAISGRGQGAADTQYF
cdr3_nt: TGTGCCATCAGTGGTAGGGGACAGGGGGCGGCAGATACGCAGTATTTT

j_call: TRBJ1-5
v_call: TRBV2
clone_size: -
d_call: -
cdr3_aa: CASSGPWTGNQPQHF
cdr3_nt: TGTGCCAGCAGTGGACCCTGGACAGGCAATCAGCCCCAGCATTTT

j_call: TRBJ1-1
v_call: TRBV5-1
clone_size: -
d_call: -
cdr3_aa: CASSLEHPNTEAFF
cdr3_nt: TGCGCCAGCAGCTTGGAGCATCCGAACACTGAAGCTTTCTTT

j_call: TRBJ1-2
v_call: TRBV27
clone_size: -
d_call: -
cdr3_aa: CASSPSDGRYGYTF
cdr3_nt: TGTGCCAGCAGTCCCTCAGACGGACGCTATGGCTACACCTTC

j_call: TRBJ2-1
v_call: TRBV7-9
clone_size: many
d_call: TRBD2
cdr3_aa: CASHVVPPGTSGRNEQFF
cdr3_nt: TGTGCCAGCCACGTCGTTCCCCCTGGGACTAGCGGGCGCAATGAGCAGTTCTTC

j_call: TRBJ2-5
v_call: TRBV27
clone_size: -
d_call: -
cdr3_aa: CASTASWGETQYF
cdr3_nt: TGTGCCAGCACCGCTTCCTGGGGGGAGACCCAGTACTTC

j_call: TRBJ2-7
v_call: TRBV10-3
clone_size: once
d_call: -
cdr3_aa: CAISEAPYEQYF
cdr3_nt: TGTGCCATCAGTGAGGCTCCCTACGAGCAGTACTTC

j_call: TRBJ1-1
v_call: TRBV30
clone_size: many
d_call: TRBD1
cdr3_aa: CAWSVGDRESGFF
cdr3_nt: TGTGCCTGGAGTGTGGGGGACAGGGAATCGGGATTCTTT

j_call: TRBJ1-1
v_call: TRBV9
clone_size: -
d_call: -
cdr3_aa: CASSPKGRGTEAFF
cdr3_nt: TGTGCCAGCAGCCCGAAGGGGAGGGGCACTGAAGCTTTCTTT